The clone carrying this T cell receptor beta chain was detected ten times or more. The antigen is not known. The germline V and J ends were trimmed by 8 bases and 3 bases, with 3 bases remaining between them. Germline CDR1 and CDR2: SNHLY and FYNNEI. The CDR3 runs 10 residues. The record originates from a study of T cells in Graves' hyperthyroidism and ophthalmopathy. Whole-study findings and limits: Researchers found most expanded thyroid clonotypes above 0.001 in blood as well. Ophthalmopathy, as predicted by the model, came a median 6.5 months after the prediction.

Patients were aged 18 to 65, had disease duration under 2 months, and had newly diagnosed hyperthyroidism. Exclusions: uncontrolled infection, other autoimmune disease, pregnancy, lactation. Using RNA transcripts as the source, TCR beta CDR3 regions were amplified. HTBI primers drove first-round RT-PCR of the TCR CDR3. Each CDR3 protein gets one entry after TCRdb re-called the multiplex PCR reads with MiXCR. Here the sample spans about 480,000 distinct CDR3 sequences, around 15% being singletons. The chain uses TRBV2 and TRBJ2-3; no firm D call. The sequence came from a woman aged 18 to 35 with Graves' hyperthyroidism. Sequenced sample: blood. In nucleotides, the CDR3 is TGTGCCAGCGTGACAGATACGCAGTATTTT. It codes for CASVTDTQYF.